This T cell receptor (beta chain) is drawn from a study of shared clonotypes between healthy human individuals (dated by TCRdb to about 2020). In the study overall: Two women and a few men aged 18 to 49 years were included in the cohort. Per donor, leukapheresis produced somewhere between about 0.85 and 10 billion PBMCs. To estimate repertoire size and how much clonotype sharing occurs between individuals, the study deeply sequenced the blood TCR repertoires of five healthy adults. Different laboratories and diverse techniques were used to prepare libraries and sequence TCR repertoires, to increase sequencing depth and limit assay-specific biases.

Using the deep immunoSEQ assay, TCR CDR3 regions were amplified from genomic DNA by multiplex PCR. For each cell subset, the extracted genomic DNA was distributed evenly across all wells of several immunoSEQ 96-well plates, and each plate served as one replicate. Each replicate PCR for unsorted PBMC received about 0.3 ug genomic DNA, equal to 30,000 to 35,000 T cell genomes. Genomic DNA from unsorted PBMC was sequenced over ten immunoSEQ deep assay plates. The purified libraries were quantified using a Qubit 3.0 fluorometer, sized with a Bioanalyzer 2100, and then quantified again using the KAPA Library Quantification kit. Every immunoSEQ 96-well plate was sequenced on a separate single-read 150-cycle Illumina NextSeq 550 flow cell. The authors processed their data as follows. The immunoSEQ output contained only junctional sequences without quality scores, so filtering could not match that applied to full-length reads. Sequences were annotated with PyIR, a Python wrapper for IgBLAST v1.9, and V/J genes and CDR3 were assigned using IMGT germline references. Reads were removed for weak V/J assignments (E-value above 1e-6), missing CDR3, stop codons, out-of-frame junctions, or ambiguous translated residues. A V3J clonotype was defined by an identical inferred V gene, J gene, and CDR3 amino acid sequence. Percentage overlap between repertoires was calculated by dividing the number of shared unique clonotypes by the size of the smaller repertoire. RTK rarefaction, the Chao1 estimator, and Recon v2.1 estimates of unobserved clonotypes were used to assess repertoire richness. The immuneACCESS repertoire file appears here via TCRdb, limited to in-frame rearrangements. These files lack a portion of the clones; in checked studies, under half of the deficit traces to unresolved V genes, and the cause of the others is not known. The D gene and trimming were derived from the DNA, and the V and J assignments and clone size from that table. This sample has under 600,000 clones in its table, and around 77% of those were observed once. The top ten clonotypes cover 12% of the sample.

Concerning this clone itself: Its antigen remains undetermined. Per-nucleotide qualities are absent, and no much larger clonotype sits a single base away.

The donors were healthy, HIV-negative adults who had no recently reported acute infections or vaccinations. Every donor was a Caucasian adult residing in Nashville, Tennessee, USA. For unsorted samples, tens of millions of PBMCs were counted, and genomic DNA was extracted using the QIAamp DNA Blood Mini kit. Blood was collected by leukapheresis, and PBMCs were isolated by Ficoll-Histopaque density gradient centrifugation and then cryopreserved in liquid nitrogen vapor phase. Study-level results and caveats: The small number of donors limited the genetic and exposure-history diversity represented. Sampling was restricted to blood, and TCR repertoires in tissues likely differ from the TCR repertoires found in blood. Pairwise subsampling led to the expectation that sequencing depth would affect the degree of clonotype sharing among donors.

Sequenced input: PBMCs. This receptor was obtained from a woman aged 40 to 50 in good health. Some clones in this sample may be carry-over from other donors' samples.

At the DNA level, the sequence is TGTGCCAGCAGCCCACAGACTGCAACTAATGAAAAACTGTTTTTT. Translated, it gives CASSPQTATNEKLFF. This sequence uses TRBV27 and TRBJ1-4; no D gene can be assigned with confidence. From the cysteine up to the phenylalanine, the CDR3 has a length of 15 residues. Just CDR3 DNA is preserved here, 45 bases in frame from base 1. CDR1 is given as MNHEY and CDR2 as SMNVEV, both from the germline V gene (reference sequence). Trimming takes 6 bases from V and 0 bases from J, and the germline ends sit 11 bases apart.